This T cell receptor beta chain was profiled in a study of shared clonotypes between healthy human individuals. Assay runs were performed at deep level. The DNA input per sorted-subset replicate PCR was roughly 210 ng, corresponding to roughly 30,000 T cell genomes. Using immunoSEQ multiplex PCR, the repertoire was profiled, and TCRdb retains in-frame clones only, with some absent. The sample records 2,500,000 or so clones, 85% to 95% being singletons. Study findings and constraints: Rarefaction curves obtained for sorted subsets showed sequencing incomplete despite large depth.

V lost 5 bases, J lost 3 bases, and 4 bases stayed unmatched. The CDR3 has 13 amino acids. Germline V gene sequence: CDR1 SEHNR, CDR2 FQNEAQ (reference sequence). With respect to this clone: The antigen is not known. The sample contains more than one DNA sequence encoding this CDR3.

Adult donors, all healthy and HIV-negative, had no recent acute infections or vaccinations. Sequencing was carried out using naive CD4+ T cells from PBMCs. Subset described: CD45RA+ positively selected. The V gene is TRBV7-9, the J gene TRBJ2-7, with 7 bases identical to TRBD1. The TCR was taken from a man aged 18 to 35 in good health. Some clones in this sample may be carry-over from other donors' samples. CDR3: CASSPRTGYEQYF. For the CDR3, the DNA is TGTGCCAGCAGCCCGCGGACAGGCTACGAGCAGTACTTC.